Listed below are T cell receptor beta chains from one sample, sequenced in a study of vaccination and CD4 T cells after COVID-19. A single record per CDR3 protein comes from TCRdb applying MiXCR to the PCR reads. Among about 7,600 distinct CDR3 sequences listed, less than 25% were seen once. Antigens for these TCRs are unknown. Material: CD4+ T cells from blood, cultured in vitro, obtained after SARS-CoV-2 vaccination. All receptors derive from a human donor who had recovered from COVID-19. Each CDR3 is given with its conserved first and last residue. The order of the fields is D gene, J gene, clone size, V gene, CDR3 protein, CDR3 DNA. D genes are given only for firm matches. The size entry is marked missing in some rows and otherwise reads once, few, many or a size class.

NA,TRBJ2-1,few,TRBV10-3,CAISDPGTVNNEQFF,TGTGCCATCAGTGACCCCGGGACGGTCAACAATGAGCAGTTCTTC
TRBD2,TRBJ2-7,many,TRBV20-1,CSAPLTSGSGYEQYF,TGCAGTGCTCCTTTGACTAGCGGGAGTGGTTACGAGCAGTACTTC
TRBD1,TRBJ1-5,few,TRBV6-1,CASSGEDRVNQPQHF,TGTGCCAGCAGTGGAGAGGACAGGGTCAATCAGCCCCAGCATTTT
NA,TRBJ2-7,many,TRBV6-5,CASSYSKGPRRTYEQYF,TGTGCCAGCAGTTACTCGAAAGGACCGCGCCGCACATACGAGCAGTACTTC
NA,TRBJ1-2,few,TRBV6-1,CASSDGGGGYTF,TGTGCCAGCAGCGACGGGGGGGGGGGCTACACCTTC
TRBD1,TRBJ1-6,many,TRBV28,CASSSYRGGGGSPLHF,TGTGCCAGCAGTTCCTACAGGGGTGGGGGAGGTTCACCCCTCCACTTT
TRBD1,TRBJ1-2,NA,TRBV4-3,CASSQAQTGVDYGYTF,TGCGCCAGCAGCCAAGCCCAAACAGGGGTCGACTATGGCTACACCTTC
NA,TRBJ2-4,NA,TRBV6-1,CASSERGAKNIQYF,TGTGCCAGCAGTGAACGGGGAGCCAAAAACATTCAGTACTTC
NA,TRBJ1-1,NA,TRBV7-9,CASSLVERTEAFF,TGTGCCAGCAGCTTAGTCGAGAGAACTGAAGCTTTCTTT
NA,TRBJ2-6,NA,TRBV7-9,CASSRRTGSGANVLTF,TGTGCCAGCAGCCGACGAACAGGATCTGGGGCCAACGTCCTGACTTTC
TRBD2,TRBJ2-7,few,TRBV7-9,CASSLVPGLAGATYEQYF,TGTGCCAGCAGCTTAGTTCCAGGACTAGCGGGGGCTACTTACGAGCAGTACTTC
NA,TRBJ2-5,large,TRBV7-9,CASSLGVGRQETQYF,TGTGCCAGCAGCTTAGGGGTCGGCAGACAAGAGACCCAGTACTTC
NA,TRBJ2-7,few,TRBV20-1,CSAPPWGSPYEQYF,TGCAGTGCCCCGCCTTGGGGTAGCCCTTACGAGCAGTACTTC
NA,TRBJ1-2,NA,TRBV6-4,CASSDSADPNYGYTF,TGTGCCAGCAGTGACTCGGCAGATCCTAACTATGGCTACACCTTC
NA,TRBJ2-6,few,TRBV28,CASSLLQPGANVLTF,TGTGCCAGCAGTTTATTGCAGCCTGGGGCCAACGTCCTGACTTTC
NA,TRBJ1-3,NA,TRBV7-9,CASSPLGGAVSGNTIYF,TGTGCCAGCAGCCCCTTAGGGGGGGCCGTGTCTGGAAACACCATATATTTT
NA,TRBJ2-5,NA,TRBV28,CASGQKKTQYF,TGTGCCAGCGGACAGAAAAAGACCCAGTACTTC
NA,TRBJ2-7,few,TRBV28,CASSSPPRPYEQYF,TGTGCCAGCAGTTCACCGCCAAGACCCTACGAGCAGTACTTC
TRBD2,TRBJ2-1,medium-sized,TRBV20-1,CSARVPNRLAGGDNEQFF,TGCAGTGCTAGAGTGCCAAACCGACTAGCGGGAGGGGACAATGAGCAGTTCTTC
NA,TRBJ2-7,many,TRBV28,CASSLGTGTYEQYF,TGTGCCAGCAGTTTAGGGACGGGAACCTACGAGCAGTACTTC
NA,TRBJ1-6,few,TRBV28,CASSPGGSGSPLHF,TGTGCCAGCAGTCCTGGGGGATCTGGGTCACCCCTCCACTTT
NA,TRBJ1-2,medium-sized,TRBV28,CATLREANYGYTF,TGTGCCACCCTCCGGGAGGCTAACTATGGCTACACCTTC
NA,TRBJ1-1,few,TRBV7-2,CASSFRQGNTEAFF,TGTGCCAGCAGCTTCCGGCAGGGGAACACTGAAGCTTTCTTT
NA,TRBJ1-2,NA,TRBV10-2,CASSETASDGYTF,TGCGCCAGCAGTGAGACGGCCAGCGATGGCTACACCTTC
TRBD2,TRBJ2-1,NA,TRBV19,CASSIGGASGSNEQFF,TGTGCCAGTAGTATAGGGGGGGCTAGCGGGAGCAATGAGCAGTTCTTC
TRBD1,TRBJ1-6,medium-sized,TRBV7-9,CASSQGQGMNSPLHF,TGTGCCAGCAGCCAGGGACAGGGGATGAATTCACCCCTCCACTTT
NA,TRBJ2-3,few,TRBV5-5,CASSRLTDTQYF,TGTGCCAGCAGCCGGTTAACAGATACGCAGTATTTT
NA,TRBJ1-1,few,TRBV6-5,CASSYQVTTEAFF,TGTGCCAGCAGTTACCAGGTGACCACTGAAGCTTTCTTT
TRBD1,TRBJ2-5,NA,TRBV27,CASSWRGQEQRKETQYF,TGTGCCAGCAGTTGGCGGGGACAGGAGCAGAGGAAAGAGACCCAGTACTTC
TRBD2,TRBJ2-2,NA,TRBV7-9,CASSRTSGRSGELFF,TGTGCCAGCAGCCGCACTAGCGGGAGGAGCGGGGAGCTGTTTTTT
NA,TRBJ2-7,NA,TRBV5-1,CASSLAPVGGGEQYF,TGCGCCAGCAGCTTGGCGCCGGTGGGGGGAGGAGAGCAGTACTTC
TRBD2,TRBJ2-3,NA,TRBV6-1,CASSGRGDTDTQYF,TGTGCCAGCAGTGGGCGGGGGGACACAGATACGCAGTATTTT
NA,TRBJ1-5,NA,TRBV27,CASSPLGEGNQPQHF,TGTGCCAGCAGTCCATTGGGGGAGGGCAATCAGCCCCAGCATTTT
NA,TRBJ2-2,NA,TRBV6-1,CASTLRGARNTGELFF,TGTGCCAGCACTTTACGAGGAGCTAGGAACACCGGGGAGCTGTTTTTT
NA,TRBJ2-3,NA,TRBV11-3,CASSYRATTDTQYF,TGTGCCAGCAGCTATAGGGCTACTACAGATACGCAGTATTTT
NA,TRBJ1-6,NA,TRBV10-2,CASSESWGHSYNSPLHF,TGCGCCAGCAGTGAGTCCTGGGGACACTCCTATAATTCACCCCTCCACTTT
NA,TRBJ2-1,medium-sized,TRBV6-5,CASSYVGKWNEQFF,TGTGCCAGCAGTTACGTGGGAAAGTGGAATGAGCAGTTCTTC